One and the same sample provided the 32 T cell receptor beta chains below, sequenced in a study of cytomegalovirus exposure and HLA in healthy donors. PCR primers comprised 60 Vbeta and 13 Jbeta primers. TCRdb's copy holds only in-frame clones and misses some; the assay was immunoSEQ multiplex PCR. The sample records fewer than 150,000 clones, about 76% being singletons. The source material was PBMCs. All receptors come from a man aged 18-30 years in good health and CMV-seronegative.

The rearrangement joins TRBV9 to TRBJ2-1; 12 nucleotides line up with TRBD2. This CDR3 spans 22 amino acids. Trimming at V came to 0 bases and at J to 5 bases, leaving 21 bases not matched to a gene. The germline V gene encodes CDR1 SGDLS and CDR2 YYNGEE. The CDR3: CASSVGGGAKTSGRSSHNEQFF. As DNA, the CDR3 is TGTGCCAGCAGCGTAGGGGGTGGAGCTAAGACTAGCGGGAGATCATCCCACAATGAGCAGTTCTTC.

This clone was detected only a few times. V is TRBV6-5 and J is TRBJ1-2, with a possible D match to TRBD1 (6 bases). CDR1 MNHEY and CDR2 SVGAGI come from the germline V gene. Trimming removed 5 bases from V and 2 bases from J, with 12 bases in between. The CDR3 extends over 14 amino acids. The CDR3 loop reads CASSRQAANYGYTF. DNA for the CDR3: TGTGCCAGCAGTCGACAGGCCGCCAACTATGGCTACACCTTC.

The chain carries TRBV19 and TRBJ1-2, with D perhaps matching TRBD1 (6 bases). This CDR3 is built from 15 residues. V lost 5 bases and J lost 2, with 15 bases in between. Germline V gene data show CDR1 as LNHDA and CDR2 as SQIVND (reference sequence). The chain's CDR3 is CASSLAGGANYGYTF. The CDR3 region has the DNA TGTGCCAGTAGTCTAGCGGGGGGCGCGAACTATGGCTACACCTTC.

This clone has only one observation. The chain joins TRBV11-1 to TRBJ1-1; D is unclear. The CDR3 extends over 14 amino acids. The germline V and J ends were trimmed by 3 bases and 2 bases, with 10 bases remaining between them. The germline V gene encodes CDR1 SGHAT and CDR2 FQDESV (reference sequence). The CDR3 region is CASSFEEVNTEAFF. The CDR3 nucleotides read TGTGCCAGCAGCTTCGAAGAGGTTAACACTGAAGCTTTCTTT.

V gene TRBV6-1 combines with J gene TRBJ2-7; TRBD2 matches at 14 bases. The CDR3 runs 15 residues. V lost 10 bases to trimming and J lost 7 bases; unmatched junction nucleotides: 12. Germline V gene lookup returns CDR1 MNHNS and CDR2 SASEGT. The CDR3 reads CATQGLAGETGEQYF. Written as DNA, the CDR3 is TGTGCCACCCAGGGACTAGCGGGAGAAACGGGGGAGCAGTACTTC.

This clone was seen only once. The rearrangement joins TRBV19 to TRBJ1-4; no reliable D call. This CDR3 has 18 residues. Germline V gene data show CDR1 as LNHDA and CDR2 as SQIVND (reference sequence). V was shortened by 2 bases and J by 8 bases, with 24 bases between the two germline ends. In DNA, the CDR3 is TGTGCCAGTAGTATACTTCGACGGCGAGGGCGGATCGAGGAAAAACTGTTTTTT. It encodes CASSILRRRGRIEEKLFF.

This clone was observed a few times. V usage is TRBV2 and J usage is TRBJ1-3; TRBD1 agrees at 8 bases. Germline trimming cut 6 bases from V and 4 bases from J; bases unmatched to any gene: 5. CDR1 SNHLY and CDR2 FYNNEI come from the germline V gene. The CDR3 contains 14 residues. CDR3 sequence (DNA): TGTGCCAGCAGGGACAGGGCGAGGGGAAACACCATATATTTT. It yields the protein CASRDRARGNTIYF.

The V call is TRBV5-1, the J call TRBJ2-7, with TRBD1 as a possible D gene (6 bases). The V gene lost 4 bases and the J gene lost 1 base, with 12 bases spanning the gap. The CDR3 extends over 14 amino acids. The V gene's germline CDR1 is SGHRS and CDR2 YFSETQ. CDR3 bases: TGCGCCAGCAGCCCTTCGACAGGATCCTACGAGCAGTACTTC. It yields the protein CASSPSTGSYEQYF.

The chain has TRBV18 and TRBJ1-5, with D unresolved. The CDR3 runs 17 residues. Germline CDR1 KGHSH, CDR2 LQKENI. Trimming stripped 4 bases from V and 6 bases from J, with 22 bases between. The CDR3 bases are TGTGCCAGCTCACGGGATGGTGCGGGAAGGGTAGGTCAGCCCCAGCATTTT. Translation gives CASSRDGAGRVGQPQHF.

The DNA of the CDR3 is TGTGCCAGCAGCTTAGCGACAGGGGTAGCAGATACGCAGTATTTT. Amino acids: CASSLATGVADTQYF. The chain joins TRBV7-9 to TRBJ2-3; 8 bases align to TRBD1. This CDR3 spans 15 amino acids. Germline assignment: CDR1 SEHNR and CDR2 FQNEAQ (reference sequence). V lost 0 bases, J lost 4 bases, and 3 bases stayed unmatched. The full variable domain, its missing parts supplied by reference TRBV7-9 and TRBJ2-3, is DTGVSQNPRHKITKRGQNVTFRCDPISEHNRLYWYRQTLGQGPEFLTYFQNEAQLEKSRLLSDRFSAERPKGSFSTLEIQRTEQGDSAMYLCASSLATGVADTQYFGPGTRLTVL.

The chain combines TRBV9 with TRBJ1-5; a weak D match, TRBD1 (6 bases). Germline CDR1 reads SGDLS; CDR2 reads YYNGEE. V lost 0 bases to trimming and J lost 4 bases, with 11 bases between them. This CDR3 contains 15 residues. The CDR3 DNA follows: TGTGCCAGCAGCGTAGACGGGACATTAAATCAGCCCCAGCATTTT. It codes for CASSVDGTLNQPQHF.

This clone appeared once. The chain carries TRBV12-5 and TRBJ2-1; no definite D call. The CDR3 sequence is 9 residues long. Trimming pared 5 bases from V and 15 bases from J, leaving 8 bases between. The germline V gene encodes CDR1 LGHNT and CDR2 FRNRAP. This CDR3 reads CASGGVPFF. The CDR3 DNA follows: TGTGCTAGTGGTGGAGTGCCGTTCTTC.

The rearrangement uses TRBV5-6 and TRBJ2-3; 7 bases are shared with TRBD2. This CDR3 has 16 residues. Germline CDR1 SGHDT, CDR2 YYEEEE. V dropped 1 base and J dropped 7; count of bases not matched to a gene: 12. The CDR3 region is CASSLPPGGAGYTQYF. As DNA, the CDR3 is TGTGCCAGCAGCTTGCCTCCCGGGGGAGCGGGGTATACGCAGTATTTT.

The gene calls are TRBV10-2 and TRBJ2-7, with a tentative D call TRBD1 (6 bases). CDR1 is WSHSY, CDR2 SAAADI, per germline. Trimming removed 2 bases from V and 9 bases from J, with 14 bases in between. The CDR3 loop spans 13 amino acids. CDR3 nucleotides: TGCGCCAGCAGTGAGGTCGGGAAGGGGGTGCAGTACTTC. This sequence encodes CASSEVGKGVQYF.

The chain uses TRBV11-3 and TRBJ2-2, with a possible D match to TRBD2 (6 bases). Trimming pared 5 bases from V and 4 bases from J, leaving 8 bases between. Germline V gene sequence: CDR1 SGHNT, CDR2 YENEEA. The length of the CDR3 is 13 residues. The CDR3 nucleotides read TGTGCCAGCAGCCCCGGGGGCACCGGGGAGCTGTTTTTT. It codes for CASSPGGTGELFF.

V gene TRBV5-1 combines with J gene TRBJ2-5; 15 bases are shared with TRBD2. The CDR3 runs 20 residues. V lost 1 base and J lost 1; bases outside the gene matches: 11. Looked up from germline, CDR1 is SGHRS and CDR2 is YFSETQ. Written as DNA, the CDR3 is TGCGCCAGCAGCTTGTCTCCGAGGACTAGCGGGAGGGCACCCCAAGAGACCCAGTACTTC. Translated, it gives CASSLSPRTSGRAPQETQYF.

This chain links TRBV19 with TRBJ2-5, with 8 bases that match TRBD1. Germline values: CDR1 LNHDA, CDR2 SQIVND (reference sequence). V dropped 7 bases and J dropped 1; count of bases not matched to a gene: 2. The CDR3 consists of 13 residues. CDR3 sequence (DNA): TGTGCCAGTAAGACAGGGGCCCAAGAGACCCAGTACTTC. Its protein product is CASKTGAQETQYF.

This sequence joins TRBV5-6 and TRBJ2-3; 11 bases are a match to TRBD2. There are 15 residues in the CDR3. V shed 4 bases, J shed 2 bases, and the junction held 3 bases outside the gene matches. Germline V gene lookup returns CDR1 SGHDT and CDR2 YYEEEE. This CDR3 reads CASSPGLADTDTQYF. CDR3 DNA sequence: TGTGCCAGCAGCCCGGGACTAGCGGACACAGATACGCAGTATTTT.

The V and J genes are TRBV7-3 and TRBJ2-1; the match to TRBD2 covers 8 bases. The CDR3 consists of 16 residues. Germline CDR1 SGHTA, CDR2 FQGTGA. With 4 bases clipped from V and 3 bases from J, the junction kept 8 bases outside the gene matches. In nucleotides, the CDR3 is TGTGCCAGCAGCTCAGACCGGACTAGCTTCTACAATGAGCAGTTCTTC. This sequence encodes CASSSDRTSFYNEQFF.

A single count supports this clone. This chain connects TRBV19 to TRBJ1-2, with D perhaps TRBD1 (6 bases). There are 16 residues in the CDR3. Deletions cut 5 bases from V and 3 bases from J, with 19 bases between. Germline V CDR1 and CDR2: LNHDA, SQIVND (reference sequence). CDR3 DNA sequence: TGTGCCAGTAGTGATCAGGGGAGCCCACGCGACTATGGCTACACCTTC. Residues: CASSDQGSPRDYGYTF.

V usage is TRBV27 and J usage is TRBJ1-1; perhaps TRBD1 as D (6 bases). The CDR3 runs to 14 residues. V was trimmed by 3 bases and J by 3 bases, leaving 11 bases between them. The V gene's germline CDR1 is MNHEY and CDR2 SMNVEV (reference sequence). CDR3 in amino acids: CASSFGGWDTEAFF. In DNA, the CDR3 is TGTGCCAGCAGTTTTGGGGGCTGGGACACTGAAGCTTTCTTT.

The CDR3 here is CASSTDRGREKLFF. The CDR3 DNA follows: TGTGCCAGCAGCACCGACAGGGGACGCGAAAAACTGTTTTTT. This chain links TRBV11-2 with TRBJ1-4, with 8 bases lining up with TRBD1. With 5 bases clipped from V and 8 bases from J, the junction kept 7 bases outside the gene matches. Germline V gene sequence: CDR1 SGHAT, CDR2 FQNNGV. The CDR3 loop spans 14 amino acids.

The rearrangement uses TRBV6-6 and TRBJ2-2; no clear D. This CDR3 region has 13 residues. Between the trimmed V and J ends, which lost 2 bases and 3 bases, there was a span of 4 bases. Germline V lookup: CDR1 MNHNY, CDR2 SVGAGI (reference sequence). Here the CDR3 DNA reads TGTGCCAGCAGTTACCAGGACACCGGGGAGCTGTTTTTT. Its translation is CASSYQDTGELFF.

In this sample, this clone turned up once. The CDR3 here is CASSLGQGFDEQYF. The CDR3 bases are TGTGCCAGCAGCTTAGGACAGGGGTTCGACGAGCAGTACTTC. The rearrangement uses TRBV13 and TRBJ2-7, with 7 nucleotides matching TRBD1. The CDR3 covers 14 residues. CDR1 and CDR2 (germline): PRHDT, FYEKMQ (reference sequence). Germline trimming cut 0 bases from V and 5 bases from J; bases unmatched to any gene: 4.

The genes are TRBV28 and TRBJ1-2; TRBD1 is a possible D gene (6 bases). Germline CDR1 MDHEN, CDR2 SYDVKM. The CDR3 is 14 residues long. V was trimmed by 4 bases and J by 5 bases, leaving 14 bases between them. CDR3 coding DNA: TGTGCCAGCAGTTATTCACTAACAGGGTATGGCTACACCTTC. Encoded protein: CASSYSLTGYGYTF.

V and J are TRBV19 and TRBJ2-1; the D gene is possibly TRBD1 (6 bases). Per germline, CDR1 LNHDA and CDR2 SQIVND (reference sequence). The CDR3 has 14 amino acids. V dropped 7 bases and J dropped 6 bases, with 16 bases sitting between them. CDR3: CASMGQGLFNEQFF. CDR3 DNA: TGTGCCAGTATGGGGCAGGGGCTGTTCAATGAGCAGTTCTTC. The complete variable domain, with remaining parts taken from reference TRBV19 and TRBJ2-1, reads DGGITQSPKYLFRKEGQNVTLSCEQNLNHDAMYWYRQDPGQGLRLIYYSQIVNDFQKGDIAEGYSVSREKKESFPLTVTSAQKNPTAFYLCASMGQGLFNEQFFGPGTRLTVL.

The genes are TRBV2 and TRBJ1-2, with a weak D call TRBD1 (5 bases). V dropped 1 base and J dropped 8 bases, with 8 bases sitting between them. The CDR3 extends over 12 amino acids. The V gene's germline CDR1 is SNHLY and CDR2 FYNNEI. DNA for the CDR3: TGTGCCAGCAGTGAAGGTGGGGCCGGCTACACCTTC. Protein product: CASSEGGAGYTF.

This clone was detected once. The V call is TRBV2, the J call TRBJ1-1; TRBD1 aligns across 7 bases. From germline, CDR1 is SNHLY and CDR2 FYNNEI. This CDR3 has 15 amino acids. V lost 6 bases to trimming and J lost 0 bases; unmatched junction nucleotides: 7. The CDR3 DNA reads as TGTGCCAGCAGCGTCCGACAGGGACTGAACACTGAAGCTTTCTTT. It yields the protein CASSVRQGLNTEAFF. Full variable domain (missing parts from reference TRBV2 and TRBJ1-1): EPEVTQTPSHQVTQMGQEVILRCVPISNHLYFYWYRQILGQKVEFLVSFYNNEISEKSEIFDDQFSVERPDGSNFTLKIRSTKLEDSAMYFCASSVRQGLNTEAFFGQGTRLTVV.

This clone turned up a few times. The rearrangement links TRBV19 to TRBJ2-2; perhaps TRBD2 as D (5 bases). V dropped 7 bases and J dropped 1 base, with 19 bases sitting between them. The germline V gene encodes CDR1 LNHDA and CDR2 SQIVND (reference sequence). This CDR3 has 17 amino acids. The CDR3 nucleotides read TGTGCCAGTAAACCAGCATTAGGACGGGAGAACACCGGGGAGCTGTTTTTT. Encoded protein: CASKPALGRENTGELFF.

V is TRBV4-2 and J is TRBJ2-7, with D tentatively TRBD1 (6 bases). CDR3 length: 15 amino acids. Looked up from germline, CDR1 is LGHNA and CDR2 is YNFKEQ. The V and J ends lost 1 base and 5 bases respectively, with 15 bases between them. This CDR3 reads CASSQVGDTNDEQYF. The CDR3 DNA follows: TGTGCCAGCAGCCAAGTGGGGGACACAAATGACGAGCAGTACTTC.

This chain uses TRBV2 with TRBJ2-7, with 7 bases identical to TRBD2. The germline CDR1 and CDR2 sequences are SNHLY and FYNNEI. The CDR3 runs to 15 residues. Unmatched junction bases numbered 8, after V lost 1 base and J lost 5 bases. The DNA for the CDR3 is TGTGCCAGCAGTGAAGAGGGAGGGCCTTTGCACGAGCAGTACTTC. Amino acids: CASSEEGGPLHEQYF.

About this clone itself: Other DNA sequences in the same sample also yield this CDR3. The CDR3 DNA follows: TGCGCCAGCAGCCAAGGACACTCGAACACCGGGGAGCTGTTTTTT. It specifies CASSQGHSNTGELFF. The V call is TRBV4-1, the J call TRBJ2-2; no firm D call. CDR1 MGHRA and CDR2 YSYEKL come from the germline V gene. The V end was cut by 1 base, the J end by 0 bases, with 6 bases between. The length of the CDR3 is 15 residues.